Presented here are 24 T cell receptor beta chains from one specimen sequenced in a study of cytomegalovirus exposure and HLA in healthy donors. 60 Vbeta and 13 Jbeta primers were used in PCR. Some clones are missing from TCRdb's copy, which holds only in-frame ones; the method was immunoSEQ multiplex PCR. This sample has 150,000 to 200,000 clones, with approximately 71% found just once. Material for sequencing was PBMCs. Receptor source: a man between 45 and 60 years old in good health and CMV-seronegative.

The chain joins TRBV5-1 to TRBJ2-3, with 7 bases fitting TRBD2. Per the germline V gene, CDR1 is SGHRS and CDR2 is YFSETQ. The CDR3 is 15 amino acids. The ends lost 0 bases at V and 4 bases at J; junction bases unmatched: 5. As DNA, the CDR3 is TGCGCCAGCAGCTTGGCCGCGGGGGTGCCAGATACGCAGTATTTT. Translation gives CASSLAAGVPDTQYF. The full variable domain, rest sourced from reference TRBV5-1 and TRBJ2-3, is KAGVTQTPRYLIKTRGQQVTLSCSPISGHRSVSWYQQTPGQGLQFLFEYFSETQRNKGNFPGRFSGRQFSNSRSEMNVSTLELGDSALYLCASSLAAGVPDTQYFGPGTRLTVL.

The chain carries TRBV15 and TRBJ1-2; TRBD1 might be the D (6 bases). V was cut by 6 bases and J by 7 bases, with 15 bases left in between. The germline gives CDR1 LNHNV, CDR2 YYDKDF (reference sequence). The CDR3 covers 13 residues. In DNA, the CDR3 is TGTGCCACCAGTAGAAGGGGGTCATCTGGCTACACCTTC. This sequence encodes CATSRRGSSGYTF.

V and J are TRBV5-1 and TRBJ2-7; D is possibly TRBD2 (6 bases). This CDR3 has 14 residues. V was trimmed by 2 bases and J by 2 bases, leaving 11 bases between them. CDR1 is SGHRS and CDR2 is YFSETQ in the germline V gene. The DNA of the CDR3 is TGCGCCAGCAGCTTCGCCGGGACTCCCTACGAGCAGTACTTC. This translates into CASSFAGTPYEQYF.

This clone was seen a handful of times. The chain couples TRBV19 to TRBJ1-6; no firm D call. CDR3 size: 15 residues. CDR1 and CDR2 (germline): LNHDA, SQIVND (reference sequence). Trimming removed 4 bases at V and 9 bases at J, with 16 bases between. The CDR3 nucleotides read TGTGCCAGTAGTAGAATGACCGCTAGTCCTTCACCCCTCCACTTT. Translation: CASSRMTASPSPLHF.

This clone has just a few counts. The chain has TRBV7-9 and TRBJ1-1; 7 bases fit TRBD1. The germline CDR1 and CDR2 sequences are SEHNR and FQNEAQ (reference sequence). Trimming cost V 5 bases and J 5 bases; bases outside gene matches: 8. The CDR3 is 14 residues long. The CDR3: CASSLRGGPTEAFF. The CDR3 DNA reads TGTGCCAGCAGCCTACGAGGGGGCCCTACTGAAGCTTTCTTT.

This clone showed up just once. This chain joins TRBV28 and TRBJ2-3; TRBD1 agrees at 12 bases. The CDR3 consists of 16 residues. V lost 7 bases and J lost 8; bases outside the gene matches: 13. Looked up from germline, CDR1 is MDHEN and CDR2 is SYDVKM. The CDR3 reads CASKGDRGRFWSTQYF. Here the CDR3 DNA reads TGTGCCAGCAAAGGGGACAGGGGGCGCTTCTGGAGTACGCAGTATTTT.

This rearrangement joins TRBV7-2 to TRBJ2-1; 7 bases agree with TRBD2. This CDR3 comprises 16 residues. Per the germline V gene, CDR1 is SGHTA and CDR2 is FQGNSA. J was trimmed by 0 bases and V by 2 bases; bases with no gene match: 4. The CDR3 DNA follows: TGTGCCAGCAGCTTATCTGGCGGGGGCTCCTACAATGAGCAGTTCTTC. It yields the protein CASSLSGGGSYNEQFF.

The table lists this clone with a few counts. The chain employs TRBV19 and TRBJ2-7, with 8 positions matching TRBD1. Germline V gives CDR1 LNHDA, CDR2 SQIVND (reference sequence). The CDR3 sequence is 15 residues long. After removal of 6 bases from V and 6 bases from J, the junction contained 13 bases not matched to a gene. DNA of the CDR3: TGTGCCAGTAGCCAATTCACCGGGACAGGAGTCGAGCAGTACTTC. This encodes CASSQFTGTGVEQYF.

This clone showed up just a few times. The V gene is TRBV25-1, the J gene TRBJ1-4; a weak D match, TRBD1 (5 bases). The V and J ends lost 3 bases and 1 base respectively, with 15 bases between them. Germline CDR1 is MGHDK and CDR2 is SYGVNS. The CDR3 loop spans 17 amino acids. The CDR3 region has the DNA TGTGCCAGCAGTGAGGGGGGGGGAGGTGGAACTAATGAAAAACTGTTTTTT. Translating it yields CASSEGGGGGTNEKLFF.

The chain couples TRBV21-1 to TRBJ1-2; TRBD1, as called in the table, went unchecked against the DNA. TRBV21-1 is described as a pseudogene. The CDR3 runs to 13 residues. DNA of the CDR3: TGTGCCCGAAGAGCCGACAGGGGGGACGGCTACACCTTC. Translated: CARRADRGDGYTF.

The chain uses TRBV6-5 and TRBJ1-2; TRBD1 is a possible D gene (5 bases). Germline CDR1 MNHEY, CDR2 SVGAGI. V was pared by 6 bases and J by 1 base, with 15 bases between. The CDR3 consists of 15 residues. CDR3 nucleotide sequence: TGTGCCAGCAGGCTCGACTCGGGACTTAACTATGGCTACACCTTC. Translated, it gives CASRLDSGLNYGYTF.

The rearrangement uses TRBV28 and TRBJ1-1; possible D gene TRBD1, 5 bases. The germline CDR1 and CDR2 sequences are MDHEN and SYDVKM. Trimming cost V 5 bases and J 3 bases, with 13 bases left between them. CDR3 length equals 14 residues. The CDR3 DNA follows: TGTGCCAGCAGTCGTCCAGGGTCGGACACTGAAGCTTTCTTT. It encodes CASSRPGSDTEAFF.

This clone was observed a handful of times. This sequence joins TRBV14 and TRBJ2-7; TRBD2 aligns across 15 bases. CDR3 length: 15 amino acids. With 3 bases clipped from V and 4 bases from J, the junction kept 1 base outside the gene matches. From germline, CDR1 is SGHDN and CDR2 FVKESK. The CDR3 sequence: CASSQGLAGGYEQYF. The CDR3 DNA follows: TGTGCCAGCAGCCAGGGACTAGCGGGGGGTTACGAGCAGTACTTC.

This sequence joins TRBV5-4 and TRBJ2-5; D might be TRBD1 (7 bases). The germline gives CDR1 SGHNT, CDR2 YYREEE (reference sequence). The length of the CDR3 is 16 residues. The germline V and J ends were trimmed by 2 bases and 5 bases, with 19 bases remaining between them. The CDR3 sequence: CASSFDPGGKRETQYF. In DNA, the CDR3 is TGTGCCAGCAGCTTTGACCCAGGGGGGAAGAGGGAGACCCAGTACTTC.

As for this clone: At one of its ends the junction is not consistent with the germline gene, which may arise from a read error. V gene TRBV4-2 combines with J gene TRBJ2-1; 8 positions match TRBD2. Germline-derived CDR1 and CDR2 are LGHNA and YNFKEQ. The CDR3 loop spans 17 amino acids. The CDR3 sequence is CASTQALSGGSYNEQFF. CDR3 coding DNA: TGTGCCAGCACCCAAGCCCTCAGCGGGGGATCCTACAATGAGCAGTTCTTC.

The chain recombines TRBV5-1 with TRBJ2-5; D remains unclear. This CDR3 is 13 amino acids long. CDR1 is SGHRS and CDR2 is YFSETQ in the germline V gene. Trimming stripped 3 bases from V and 0 bases from J, with 6 bases between. The CDR3 spells CASSWQYQETQYF. In nucleotides, the CDR3 is TGCGCCAGCAGCTGGCAGTACCAAGAGACCCAGTACTTC.

This clone was counted a few times. This rearrangement joins TRBV21-1 to TRBJ1-4; the table names TRBD1, a call not compared with the DNA. TRBV21-1 is termed a pseudogene. The CDR3 runs 14 residues. As DNA, the CDR3 is TGTGCCAGCAGCAAAGGGCCCCCTAATGAAAAACTGTTTTTT. It yields the protein CASSKGPPNEKLFF.

This chain joins TRBV28 and TRBJ2-5; D is perhaps TRBD1 (5 bases). The J call could be wrong; TRBJ2-7 is a better fit for the DNA end. The length of the CDR3 is 15 residues. Germline CDR1 and CDR2: MDHEN and SYDVKM. As DNA, the CDR3 is TGTGCCAGCAGTTTACCGACAGCCACAGCCTACGAGCAGTACTTC. Its translation is CASSLPTATAYEQYF.

This rearrangement joins TRBV6-1 to TRBJ1-1; D is ambiguous. The V end lost 5 bases, the J end lost 5 bases, and 9 bases lay between the germline ends. Germline assignment: CDR1 MNHNS and CDR2 SASEGT. The CDR3 loop spans 12 amino acids. In nucleotides, the CDR3 is TGTGCCAGCAGTCCAAAGAGAACTGAAGCTTTCTTT. Residues: CASSPKRTEAFF.

This chain connects TRBV6-1 to TRBJ2-3, with TRBD2 identical over 14 bases. Germline-derived CDR1 and CDR2 are MNHNS and SASEGT. The trim removed 0 bases at V and 3 bases at J, leaving 5 bases unmatched. The CDR3 runs 18 residues. CDR3 sequence reads: CASSEALTSGGATDTQYF. The CDR3 region has the DNA TGTGCCAGCAGTGAAGCCCTGACTAGCGGGGGGGCGACAGATACGCAGTATTTT.

The rearrangement joins TRBV19 to TRBJ1-5; 7 bases fit TRBD1. The CDR3 extends over 15 amino acids. Germline V lookup: CDR1 LNHDA, CDR2 SQIVND (reference sequence). The ends lost 3 bases at V and 3 bases at J; junction bases unmatched: 5. The CDR3 spells CASSIRQGHNQPQHF. The CDR3 DNA reads as TGTGCCAGTAGTATCCGACAGGGACACAATCAGCCCCAGCATTTT.

On this clone itself: A much more abundant neighbour one base away suggests this may be a read error. This sequence joins TRBV2 and TRBJ2-5, with D perhaps TRBD1 (6 bases). The CDR3 totals 11 residues. Germline loops: CDR1 SNHLY, CDR2 FYNNEI. V was cut by 6 bases and J by 5 bases, with 7 bases left in between. CDR3 nucleotides: TGTGCCAGCAGGCAGGGGGAGACCCAGTACTTC. Encoded protein: CASRQGETQYF.

This sequence joins TRBV18 and TRBJ2-1; 12 nucleotides match TRBD2. V trimming: 5 bases; J trimming: 5 bases; junction bases outside the gene matches: 7. This CDR3 is 16 amino acids long. Looked up from germline, CDR1 is KGHSH and CDR2 is LQKENI. In DNA, the CDR3 is TGTGCCAGCTCAGCAACTAGCGGGGGGTGGAACAATGAGCAGTTCTTC. Translation: CASSATSGGWNNEQFF.

CDR3 sequence reads: CASRGQGAGYEQYF. The DNA for the CDR3 is TGTGCCAGCAGAGGACAGGGGGCGGGTTACGAGCAGTACTTC. V is TRBV28 and J is TRBJ2-7, with 11 bases fitting TRBD1. The junction had 5 bases not matched to a gene; V was cut back by 6 bases and J by 4 bases. This CDR3 spans 14 amino acids. Germline V lookup: CDR1 MDHEN, CDR2 SYDVKM.